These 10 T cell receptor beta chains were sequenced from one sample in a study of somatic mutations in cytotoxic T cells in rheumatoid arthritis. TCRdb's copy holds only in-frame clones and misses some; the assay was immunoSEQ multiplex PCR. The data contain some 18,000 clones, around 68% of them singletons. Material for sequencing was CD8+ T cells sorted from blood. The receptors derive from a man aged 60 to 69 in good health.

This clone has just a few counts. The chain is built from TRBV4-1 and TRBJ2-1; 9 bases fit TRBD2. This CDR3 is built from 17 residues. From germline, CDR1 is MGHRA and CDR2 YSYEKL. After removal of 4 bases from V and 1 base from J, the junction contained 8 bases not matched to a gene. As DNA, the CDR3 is TGCGCCAGCAGCCCAGGCGCGCGGGGGGGGTCCTACAATGAGCAGTTCTTC. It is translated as CASSPGARGGSYNEQFF.

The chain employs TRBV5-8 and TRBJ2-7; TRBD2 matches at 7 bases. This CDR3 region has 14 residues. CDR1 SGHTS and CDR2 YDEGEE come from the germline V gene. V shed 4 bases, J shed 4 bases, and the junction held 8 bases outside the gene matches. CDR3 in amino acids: CASSLGGRRYEQYF. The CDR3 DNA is TGTGCCAGCAGCCTCGGGGGGAGAAGGTACGAGCAGTACTTC.

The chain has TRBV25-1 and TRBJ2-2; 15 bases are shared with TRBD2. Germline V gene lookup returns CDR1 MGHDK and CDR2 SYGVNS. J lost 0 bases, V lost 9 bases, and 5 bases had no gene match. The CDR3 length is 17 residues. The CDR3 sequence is CASKGLAGGPNTGELFF. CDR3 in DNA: TGTGCCAGTAAGGGACTAGCGGGGGGCCCGAACACCGGGGAGCTGTTTTTT.

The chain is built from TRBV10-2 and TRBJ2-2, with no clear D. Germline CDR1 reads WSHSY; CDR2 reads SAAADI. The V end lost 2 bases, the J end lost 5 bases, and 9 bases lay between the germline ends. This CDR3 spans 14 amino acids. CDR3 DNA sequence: TGCGCCAGCAGTGAGGCGGCGAGGACCGGGGAGCTGTTTTTT. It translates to CASSEAARTGELFF.

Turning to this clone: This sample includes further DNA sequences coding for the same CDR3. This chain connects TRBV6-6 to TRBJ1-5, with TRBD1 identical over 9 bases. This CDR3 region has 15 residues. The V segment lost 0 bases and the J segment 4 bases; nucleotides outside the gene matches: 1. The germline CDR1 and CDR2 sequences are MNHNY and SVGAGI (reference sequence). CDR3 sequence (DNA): TGTGCCAGCAGTTACTCGGGACAGGGTAATCAGCCCCAGCATTTT. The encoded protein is CASSYSGQGNQPQHF.

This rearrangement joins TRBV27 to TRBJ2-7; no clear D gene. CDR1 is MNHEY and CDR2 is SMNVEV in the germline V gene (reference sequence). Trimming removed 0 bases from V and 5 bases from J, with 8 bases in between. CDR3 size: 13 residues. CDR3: CASSLSSLDEQYF. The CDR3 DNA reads TGTGCCAGCAGTTTATCATCACTCGACGAGCAGTACTTC.

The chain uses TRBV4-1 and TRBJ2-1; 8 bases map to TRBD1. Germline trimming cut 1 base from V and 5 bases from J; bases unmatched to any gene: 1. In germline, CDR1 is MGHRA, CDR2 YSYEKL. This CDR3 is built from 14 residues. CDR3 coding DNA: TGCGCCAGCAGCCAAGGGACAGGGAACAATGAGCAGTTCTTC. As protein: CASSQGTGNNEQFF.

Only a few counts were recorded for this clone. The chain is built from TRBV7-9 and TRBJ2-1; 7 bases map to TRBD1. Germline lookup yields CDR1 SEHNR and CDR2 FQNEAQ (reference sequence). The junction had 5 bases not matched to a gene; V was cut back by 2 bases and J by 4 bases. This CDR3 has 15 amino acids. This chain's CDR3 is CASSLSVGQYNEQFF. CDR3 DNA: TGTGCCAGCAGCTTAAGTGTGGGACAGTACAATGAGCAGTTCTTC.

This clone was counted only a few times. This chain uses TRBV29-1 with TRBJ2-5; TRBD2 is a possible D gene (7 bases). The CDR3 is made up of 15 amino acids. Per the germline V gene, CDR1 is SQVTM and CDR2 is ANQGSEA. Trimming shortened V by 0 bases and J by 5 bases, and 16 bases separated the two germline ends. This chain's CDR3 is CSVEDVRGGLETQYF. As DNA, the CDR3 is TGCAGCGTTGAAGACGTGAGGGGGGGCTTGGAGACCCAGTACTTC.

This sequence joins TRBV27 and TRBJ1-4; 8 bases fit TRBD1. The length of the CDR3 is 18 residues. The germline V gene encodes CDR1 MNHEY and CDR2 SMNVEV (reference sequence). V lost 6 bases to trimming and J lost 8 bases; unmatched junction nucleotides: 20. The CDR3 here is CASSLIDRGGFGGEKLFF. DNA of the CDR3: TGTGCCAGCAGCCTCATAGACAGGGGAGGTTTTGGAGGCGAAAAACTGTTTTTT.